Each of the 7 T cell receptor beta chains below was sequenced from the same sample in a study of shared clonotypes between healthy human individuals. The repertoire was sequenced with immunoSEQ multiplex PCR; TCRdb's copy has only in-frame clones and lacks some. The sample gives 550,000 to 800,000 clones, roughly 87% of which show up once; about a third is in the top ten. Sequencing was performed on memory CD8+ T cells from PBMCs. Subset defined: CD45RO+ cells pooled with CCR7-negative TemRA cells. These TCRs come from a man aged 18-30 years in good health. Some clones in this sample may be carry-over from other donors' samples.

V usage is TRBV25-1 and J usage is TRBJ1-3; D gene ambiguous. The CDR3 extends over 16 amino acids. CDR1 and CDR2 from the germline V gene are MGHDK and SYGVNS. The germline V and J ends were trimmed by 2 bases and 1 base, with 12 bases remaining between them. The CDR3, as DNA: TGTGCCAGCAGTGAAGACACCTTTCTATCTGGAAACACCATATATTTT. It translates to CASSEDTFLSGNTIYF.

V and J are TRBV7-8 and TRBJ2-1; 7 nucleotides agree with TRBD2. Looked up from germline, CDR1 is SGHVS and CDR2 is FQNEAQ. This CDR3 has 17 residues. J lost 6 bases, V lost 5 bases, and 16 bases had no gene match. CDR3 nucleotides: TGTGCCAGCAGCCCTTCCCGACTAGCACAAACCCGCAATGAGCAGTTCTTC. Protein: CASSPSRLAQTRNEQFF.

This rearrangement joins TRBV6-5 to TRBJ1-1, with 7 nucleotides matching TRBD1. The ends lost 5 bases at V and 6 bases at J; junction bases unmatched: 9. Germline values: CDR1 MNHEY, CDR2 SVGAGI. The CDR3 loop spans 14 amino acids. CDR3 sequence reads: CASSVSRTGPEAFF. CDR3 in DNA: TGTGCCAGCAGTGTTTCCCGGACAGGCCCTGAAGCTTTCTTT.

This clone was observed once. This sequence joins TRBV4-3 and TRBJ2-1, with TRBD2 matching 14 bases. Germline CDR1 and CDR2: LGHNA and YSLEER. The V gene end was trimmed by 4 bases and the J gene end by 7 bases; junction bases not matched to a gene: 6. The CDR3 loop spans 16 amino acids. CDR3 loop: CASSPGTSGSANEQFF. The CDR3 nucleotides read TGCGCCAGCAGCCCCGGGACTAGCGGGAGTGCGAATGAGCAGTTCTTC.

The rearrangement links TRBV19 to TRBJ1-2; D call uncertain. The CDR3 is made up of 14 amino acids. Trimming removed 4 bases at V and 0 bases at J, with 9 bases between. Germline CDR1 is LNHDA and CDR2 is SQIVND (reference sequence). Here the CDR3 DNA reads TGTGCCAGTAGTAACGGGTTAGCTAACTATGGCTACACCTTC. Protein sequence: CASSNGLANYGYTF.

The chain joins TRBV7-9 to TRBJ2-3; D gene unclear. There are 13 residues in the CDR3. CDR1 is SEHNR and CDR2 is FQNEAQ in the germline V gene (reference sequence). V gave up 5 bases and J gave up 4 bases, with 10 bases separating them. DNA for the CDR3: TGTGCCAGCAGCCCCAGAAGTGCAGATACGCAGTATTTT. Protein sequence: CASSPRSADTQYF. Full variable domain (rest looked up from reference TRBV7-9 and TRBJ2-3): DTGVSQNPRHKITKRGQNVTFRCDPISEHNRLYWYRQTLGQGPEFLTYFQNEAQLEKSRLLSDRFSAERPKGSFSTLEIQRTEQGDSAMYLCASSPRSADTQYFGPGTRLTVL.

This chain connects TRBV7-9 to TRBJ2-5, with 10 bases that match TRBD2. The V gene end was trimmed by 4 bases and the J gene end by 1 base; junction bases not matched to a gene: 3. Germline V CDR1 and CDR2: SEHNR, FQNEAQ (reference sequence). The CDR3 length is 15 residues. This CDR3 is CASSSRTSGQETQYF. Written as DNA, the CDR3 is TGTGCCAGCAGCTCTCGGACTAGCGGCCAAGAGACCCAGTACTTC.